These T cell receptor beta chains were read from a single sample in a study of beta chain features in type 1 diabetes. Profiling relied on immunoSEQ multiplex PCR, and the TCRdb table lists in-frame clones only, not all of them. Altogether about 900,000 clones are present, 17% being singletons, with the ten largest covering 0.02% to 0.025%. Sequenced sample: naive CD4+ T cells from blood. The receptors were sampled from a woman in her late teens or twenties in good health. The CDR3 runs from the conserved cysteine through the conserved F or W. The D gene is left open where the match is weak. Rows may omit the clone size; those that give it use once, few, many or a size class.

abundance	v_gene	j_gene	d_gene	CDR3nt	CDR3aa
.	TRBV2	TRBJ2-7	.	TGTGCCAGCAGTGGGGTGAGGACAGCTACCTACGAGCAGTACTTC	CASSGVRTATYEQYF
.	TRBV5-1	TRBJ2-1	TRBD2	TGCGCCAGCAGCTTGAGCGGGAGGGCCAATGAGCAGTTCTTC	CASSLSGRANEQFF
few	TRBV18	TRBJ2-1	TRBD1	TGTGCCAGCTCCCTCAACAGGGGGCCTATCAATGAGCAGTTCTTC	CASSLNRGPINEQFF
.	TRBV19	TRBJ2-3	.	TGTGCCAGTAGTATAAGGAACACAGATACGCAGTATTTT	CASSIRNTDTQYF
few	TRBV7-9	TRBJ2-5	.	TGTGCCAGCAGTTTATACGAGACCCAGTACTTC	CASSLYETQYF
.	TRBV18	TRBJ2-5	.	TGTGCCACCTCCCTGGGGGATCAAGAGACCCAGTACTTC	CATSLGDQETQYF
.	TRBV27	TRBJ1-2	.	TGTGCCAGCAGTTCAAACAGGGTTAGCTACACCTTC	CASSSNRVSYTF
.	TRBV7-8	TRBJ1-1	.	TGTGCCAGCAGCTTAGGGGGAGATGAAGCTTTCTTT	CASSLGGDEAFF
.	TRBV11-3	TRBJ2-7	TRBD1	TGTGCCAGCAGCCTTGACAGGGGGAACGAGCAGTACTTC	CASSLDRGNEQYF
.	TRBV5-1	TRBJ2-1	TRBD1	TGCGCCAGCAGCTTACAGGGGTTGGGGAATGAGCAGTTCTTC	CASSLQGLGNEQFF
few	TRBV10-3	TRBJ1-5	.	TGTGCCATCCATCCTGACAGAAATCAGCCCCAGCATTTT	CAIHPDRNQPQHF
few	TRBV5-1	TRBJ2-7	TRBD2	TGCGCCAGCAGCTTGGCGCCCAGCGGGAGCACCGTGCAGTACTTC	CASSLAPSGSTVQYF
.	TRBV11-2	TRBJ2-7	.	TGTGCCAGCAGCTTAGTAGCAGGGAGGACCTACGAGCAGTACTTC	CASSLVAGRTYEQYF
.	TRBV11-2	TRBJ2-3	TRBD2	TGTGCCAGCAGCTTATTGTCTAGCGGTAACACAGATACGCAGTATTTT	CASSLLSSGNTDTQYF
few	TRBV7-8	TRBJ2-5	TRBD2	TGTGCCAGCAGCTTAGGAGGGACTAGCGGTGAGGAGACCCAGTACTTC	CASSLGGTSGEETQYF
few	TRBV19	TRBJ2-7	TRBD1	TGTGCCAGTAGCCGACAGGGTTCCAAATACGAGCAGTACTTC	CASSRQGSKYEQYF
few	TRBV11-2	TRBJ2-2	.	TGTGCCAGCAGCTTACACAGTTCCAGGGTAGGGACCGGGGAGCTGTTTTTT	CASSLHSSRVGTGELFF
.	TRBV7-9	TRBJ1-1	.	TGTGCCAGCAGCCACGGACGCGCCGATGAAGCTTTCTTT	CASSHGRADEAFF
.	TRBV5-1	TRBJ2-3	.	TGCGCCAGCAGCAAGGAGGGCAATACGCAGTATTTT	CASSKEGNTQYF
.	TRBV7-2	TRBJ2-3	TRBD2	TGTGCCAGCAGCTCAGCGGGAGGCGGGTCCACAGATACGCAGTATTTT	CASSSAGGGSTDTQYF